The clone carrying this TCR beta chain was observed a few times. Its specificity is unknown. The data are from a study of cytomegalovirus exposure and HLA in healthy donors. General study results and limits: An ancestry cluster, one associated with Asian ancestry, reportedly showed fewer N-insertions than the 666-donor mean in a later analysis. Presence/absence comparisons presumed near-even sequencing depth among donors.

Amplification used 60 Vbeta primers and 13 Jbeta primers. The repertoire was sequenced with immunoSEQ multiplex PCR; TCRdb's copy has only in-frame clones and lacks some. The table includes under 150,000 clones, around a tenth detected once. V trimming: 6 bases; J trimming: 2 bases; junction bases outside the gene matches: 5. Germline loops: CDR1 SNHLY, CDR2 FYNNEI. CDR3 length: 14 residues. The source of this sequence is a male donor in good health and CMV-seronegative. The V gene is TRBV2, the J gene TRBJ2-7; 9 bases align to TRBD1. The source material was PBMCs. Here the CDR3 reads CASRETGGPYEQYF. The CDR3, as DNA: TGTGCCAGCAGGGAGACAGGGGGGCCCTACGAGCAGTACTTC.